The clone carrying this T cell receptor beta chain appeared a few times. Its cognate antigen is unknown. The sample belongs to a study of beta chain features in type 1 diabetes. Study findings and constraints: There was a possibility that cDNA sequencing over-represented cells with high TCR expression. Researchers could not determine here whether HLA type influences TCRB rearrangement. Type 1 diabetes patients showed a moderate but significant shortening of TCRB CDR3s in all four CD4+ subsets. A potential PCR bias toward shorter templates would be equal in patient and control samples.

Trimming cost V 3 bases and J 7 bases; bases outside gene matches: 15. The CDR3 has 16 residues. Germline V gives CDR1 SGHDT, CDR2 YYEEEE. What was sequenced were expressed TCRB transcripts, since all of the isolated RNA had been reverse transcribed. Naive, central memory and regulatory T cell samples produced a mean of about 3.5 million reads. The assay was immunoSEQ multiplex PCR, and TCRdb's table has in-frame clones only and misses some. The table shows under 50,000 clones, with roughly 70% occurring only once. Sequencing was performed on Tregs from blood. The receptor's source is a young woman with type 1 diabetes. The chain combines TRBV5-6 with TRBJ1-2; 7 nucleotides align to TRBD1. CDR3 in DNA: TGTGCCAGCAGCTCTTGGGCCGCGACAGGGAGTCGTGGCTACACCTTC. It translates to CASSSWAATGSRGYTF. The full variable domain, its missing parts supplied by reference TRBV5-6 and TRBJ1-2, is DAGVTQSPTHLIKTRGQQVTLRCSPKSGHDTVSWYQQALGQGPQFIFQYYEEEERQRGNFPDRFSGHQFPNYSSELNVNALLLGDSALYLCASSSWAATGSRGYTFGSGTRLTVV.